This TCR beta chain was found in a study of cytomegalovirus exposure and HLA in healthy donors. The study's findings and limits: Fewer N-insertions than the 666-donor mean were reportedly shown by an Asian-associated ancestry cluster in a later analysis.

Per germline, CDR1 MNHEY and CDR2 SMNVEV (reference sequence). This CDR3 comprises 15 residues. The ends were cut back, 3 bases at V and 2 bases at J, with 14 bases in the middle. Comments on this clone: Its antigen is still unknown.

PCR primers comprised 60 Vbeta and 13 Jbeta primers. The repertoire was sequenced with immunoSEQ multiplex PCR; TCRdb's copy has only in-frame clones and lacks some. Of 90,000 to 140,000 clones listed, approximately 80% are singletons. The genes are TRBV27 and TRBJ2-7; TRBD1 is a possible D gene (6 bases). The TCR comes from a man aged 30 to 45 in good health and CMV-seronegative. The sample taken for sequencing was PBMCs. The CDR3 region has the DNA TGTGCCAGCAGTTTGGGGCAGGGGCTACCCTACGAGCAGTACTTC. Translated, it gives CASSLGQGLPYEQYF.